One sample yielded the 30 T cell receptor beta chains listed below, sequenced in a study of blood T cell repertoires in COVID-19. Clones were sequenced by immunoSEQ multiplex PCR, and TCRdb holds only the in-frame ones, with some missing. The data contain fewer than 120,000 clones, 88% of them seen just once; the ten biggest clones take up roughly 3.3%. Sequencing was performed on peripheral blood. Every receptor here comes from a woman aged 45-65 years with acute or convalescent COVID-19.

The chain links TRBV6-1 to TRBJ2-2; D might be TRBD1 (6 bases). This CDR3 region has 15 residues. The V and J ends lost 3 bases and 4 bases respectively, with 12 bases between them. Germline V CDR1 and CDR2: MNHNS, SASEGT. The CDR3 loop is CASSDNGQFTGELFF. The CDR3 DNA sequence: TGTGCCAGCAGTGATAATGGACAGTTCACCGGGGAGCTGTTTTTT.

CDR3 in amino acids: CASSLGFGASGSNEQFF. The DNA of the CDR3 is TGTGCCAGCAGCTTGGGATTTGGGGCTAGCGGGAGCAATGAGCAGTTCTTC. The chain recombines TRBV5-4 with TRBJ2-1, with 10 nucleotides matching TRBD2. J gave up 6 bases and V 0 bases, and 9 bases lay outside the gene matches. Germline V gene data show CDR1 as SGHNT and CDR2 as YYREEE (reference sequence). The CDR3 contains 17 residues.

This rearrangement joins TRBV7-6 to TRBJ2-5; 8 nucleotides line up with TRBD2. Trimming at V came to 1 base and at J to 2 bases, leaving 15 bases not matched to a gene. The CDR3 has 19 amino acids. Germline V CDR1 and CDR2: SGHVS, FNYEAQ. This chain's CDR3 is CASSLVLAGTPTSQETQYF. The CDR3 DNA reads as TGTGCCAGCAGCTTAGTTCTAGCGGGTACCCCTACGTCGCAAGAGACCCAGTACTTC.

This chain connects TRBV20-1 to TRBJ2-5; 7 bases map to TRBD2. Losses at the gene ends were 6 bases for V and 9 bases for J; bases not matched to a gene: 7. The germline CDR1 and CDR2 sequences are DFQATT and SNEGSKA (reference sequence). The CDR3 has 11 amino acids. The CDR3 reads CSAPGTMAQYF. CDR3 DNA: TGCAGTGCCCCGGGGACTATGGCCCAGTACTTC.

The V and J genes are TRBV12-5 and TRBJ1-5; TRBD1 matches 8 bases. The CDR3 consists of 14 residues. Per germline, CDR1 LGHNT and CDR2 FRNRAP. V lost 7 bases and J lost 2; bases outside the gene matches: 4. CDR3 protein: CASASGQGNQPQHF. CDR3 in DNA: TGTGCTAGTGCTTCGGGACAGGGCAATCAGCCCCAGCATTTT.

The V call is TRBV19, the J call TRBJ2-3; maybe TRBD1 (6 bases). V was shortened by 5 bases and J by 1 base, with 13 bases between the two germline ends. This CDR3 has 15 amino acids. Germline V gives CDR1 LNHDA, CDR2 SQIVND (reference sequence). The CDR3 region has the DNA TGTGCCAGTAGTCAAGGGGCAGGGGGCACAGATACGCAGTATTTT. Translation: CASSQGAGGTDTQYF.

The chain employs TRBV11-2 and TRBJ2-7; D perhaps matches TRBD1 (5 bases). CDR3 length equals 13 residues. V lost 1 base, J lost 6 bases, and 10 bases lay in between. The germline gives CDR1 SGHAT, CDR2 FQNNGV. The CDR3 loop reads CASSLVERGEQYF. In DNA form, the CDR3 reads TGTGCCAGCAGCTTAGTTGAAAGGGGCGAGCAGTACTTC.

The chain has TRBV6-5 and TRBJ2-3, with a tentative D call TRBD2 (6 bases). The CDR3 is 15 amino acids. V was trimmed by 4 bases and J by 0 bases, leaving 11 bases between them. Looked up from germline, CDR1 is MNHEY and CDR2 is SVGAGI. This CDR3 is CASSWDSTSTDTQYF. The DNA of the CDR3 is TGTGCCAGCAGTTGGGACTCCACTAGCACAGATACGCAGTATTTT.

The chain carries TRBV12-3 or TRBV12-4 and TRBJ2-7; tentative D call: TRBD1 (6 bases). This CDR3 has 13 amino acids. Trimming shortened V by 5 bases and J by 1 base, and 9 bases separated the two germline ends. The CDR3 DNA is TGTGCCAGCAGTCCAGGACAGTCCTACGAGCAGTACTTC. Residues: CASSPGQSYEQYF.

This chain links TRBV19 with TRBJ1-5; D ambiguous. Trimming pared 6 bases from V and 4 bases from J, leaving 7 bases between. Germline CDR1 reads LNHDA; CDR2 reads SQIVND (reference sequence). This CDR3 is built from 12 residues. CDR3 sequence (DNA): TGTGCCAGTAGCGGGTCTAATCAGCCCCAGCATTTT. It translates to CASSGSNQPQHF. Together with reference TRBV19 and TRBJ1-5, the CDR3 gives the full variable domain: DGGITQSPKYLFRKEGQNVTLSCEQNLNHDAMYWYRQDPGQGLRLIYYSQIVNDFQKGDIAEGYSVSREKKESFPLTVTSAQKNPTAFYLCASSGSNQPQHFGDGTRLSIL.

The rearrangement joins TRBV5-1 to TRBJ2-7; 9 nucleotides align to TRBD1. CDR1 is SGHRS and CDR2 is YFSETQ in the germline V gene. Trimming cost V 4 bases and J 3 bases; bases outside gene matches: 11. The CDR3 runs to 16 residues. The CDR3 DNA follows: TGCGCCAGCAGCACCCTAACACAGGGGGCGAACTACGAGCAGTACTTC. It is translated as CASSTLTQGANYEQYF.

This chain links TRBV6-5 with TRBJ2-7; TRBD1 agrees at 10 bases. The CDR3 sequence is 16 residues long. Trimming removed 0 bases from V and 2 bases from J; junction bases left unmatched: 4. Germline assignment: CDR1 MNHEY and CDR2 SVGAGI. In DNA form, the CDR3 reads TGTGCCAGCAGTTACTCGACAGGGGGCTTAGCCTACGAGCAGTACTTC. Protein: CASSYSTGGLAYEQYF.

The rearrangement joins TRBV6-5 to TRBJ2-7; 9 bases match TRBD1. The CDR3 runs 13 residues. V lost 7 bases to trimming and J lost 5 bases; unmatched junction nucleotides: 6. Germline lookup yields CDR1 MNHEY and CDR2 SVGAGI. The chain's CDR3 is CASTGTGLHEQYF. In DNA, the CDR3 is TGTGCCAGCACCGGGACAGGGTTACACGAGCAGTACTTC.

This rearrangement joins TRBV11-3 to TRBJ2-7; D call uncertain. Germline lookup yields CDR1 SGHNT and CDR2 YENEEA. CDR3 length equals 14 residues. Trimming removed 6 bases at V and 1 base at J, with 13 bases between. The DNA for the CDR3 is TGTGCCAGCAGTCCTGGAGCCCCTTCCTACGAGCAGTACTTC. Translation gives CASSPGAPSYEQYF.

J is TRBJ1-2 and V is TRBV28, with D maybe TRBD1 (5 bases). V lost 3 bases to trimming and J lost 3 bases, with 11 bases between them. The length of the CDR3 is 14 residues. Germline lookup yields CDR1 MDHEN and CDR2 SYDVKM. This CDR3 reads CASSFGGKDYGYTF. The CDR3 DNA follows: TGTGCCAGCAGTTTCGGGGGGAAGGACTATGGCTACACCTTC.

V and J are TRBV6-2 or TRBV6-3 and TRBJ2-7; 11 bases agree with TRBD1. V gave up 5 bases and J gave up 4 bases; unmatched junction bases: 4. From germline, CDR1 is MNHEY and CDR2 SVGEGT. The CDR3 runs to 14 residues. The DNA of the CDR3 is TGTGCCAGCAGTAGGACAGGGGGCTCGTACGAGCAGTACTTC. Amino acids: CASSRTGGSYEQYF.

The CDR3 protein is CASSLARRNEQFF. CDR3 nucleotide sequence: TGTGCCAGCAGTTTAGCGCGGAGGAATGAGCAGTTCTTC. The chain joins TRBV12-3 or TRBV12-4 to TRBJ2-1; D is possibly TRBD2 (5 bases). This CDR3 has 13 residues. Trimming took off 0 bases at V and 7 bases at J, with 7 bases between the two ends.

This clone was recorded only once. The J gene is TRBJ2-1, the V gene TRBV28; D not resolved. Germline lookup yields CDR1 MDHEN and CDR2 SYDVKM. V lost 4 bases and J 7 bases, leaving 11 bases between the germline ends. CDR3 length: 13 residues. As DNA, the CDR3 is TGTGCCAGCAGTTCCGTTCCCCGGAATGAGCAGTTCTTC. It is translated as CASSSVPRNEQFF.

CDR3 sequence reads: CASSSPGQGNSPLHF. The CDR3 bases are TGTGCCAGCAGCTCCCCCGGACAGGGTAATTCACCCCTCCACTTT. The rearrangement links TRBV28 to TRBJ1-6, with 8 bases matching TRBD1. The germline V gene has CDR1 MDHEN and CDR2 SYDVKM. J lost 6 bases, V lost 6 bases, and 7 bases had no gene match. The CDR3 is 15 amino acids.

V gene TRBV7-8 combines with J gene TRBJ1-1; D is unclear. V was pared by 5 bases and J by 4 bases, with 17 bases between. There are 15 residues in the CDR3. The germline CDR1 and CDR2 sequences are SGHVS and FQNEAQ. The CDR3 loop reads CASSNSRGLGTEAFF. The DNA for the CDR3 is TGTGCCAGCAGCAATAGCCGAGGGCTGGGCACTGAAGCTTTCTTT. The full variable domain, completed using reference TRBV7-8 and TRBJ1-1, is GAGVSQSPRYKVAKRGQDVALRCDPISGHVSLFWYQQALGQGPEFLTYFQNEAQLDKSGLPSDRFFAERPEGSVSTLKIQRTQQEDSAVYLCASSNSRGLGTEAFFGQGTRLTVV.

The chain recombines TRBV21-1 with TRBJ2-1; the D call in the table, TRBD2, was not verified against the DNA. TRBV21-1 is given as a pseudogene. This CDR3 contains 15 residues. The CDR3 nucleotides read TGTGCCAGCAGCTCGGGACTAGCGGCCTACAATGAGCAGTTCTTC. Translation gives CASSSGLAAYNEQFF.

The chain couples TRBV19 to TRBJ1-5, with D unclear. The CDR3 has 14 amino acids. Trimming took 8 bases from V and 5 from J, leaving 16 bases between them. Per the germline V gene, CDR1 is LNHDA and CDR2 is SQIVND (reference sequence). The CDR3, as DNA: TGTGCCAGTTCCCGCAGCTTTGCGGATCAGCCCCAGCATTTT. This sequence encodes CASSRSFADQPQHF.

The chain carries TRBV29-1 and TRBJ2-3, with 8 bases fitting TRBD2. Germline V gene data show CDR1 as SQVTM and CDR2 as ANQGSEA. There are 16 residues in the CDR3. V lost 6 bases to trimming and J lost 4 bases; unmatched junction nucleotides: 15. CDR3 residues: CSVPRRGGGRSDTQYF. Written as DNA, the CDR3 is TGCAGCGTCCCCCGGCGCGGGGGCGGGAGGTCAGATACGCAGTATTTT.

DNA for the CDR3: TGTGCCAGCAGCGGCAGCCGGACATATAATGAAAAACTGTTTTTT. It codes for CASSGSRTYNEKLFF. The genes are TRBV27 and TRBJ1-4, with a tentative D call TRBD1 (5 bases). Trimming stripped 6 bases from V and 4 bases from J, with 15 bases between. Germline V gives CDR1 MNHEY, CDR2 SMNVEV (reference sequence). The CDR3 is made up of 15 amino acids. Full variable domain (rest looked up from reference TRBV27 and TRBJ1-4): EAQVTQNPRYLITVTGKKLTVTCSQNMNHEYMSWYRQDPGLGLRQIYYSMNVEVTDKGDVPEGYKVSRKEKRNFPLILESPSPNQTSLYFCASSGSRTYNEKLFFGSGTQLSVL.

Notes on this clone: This specimen includes other DNA sequences encoding the same CDR3. This chain links TRBV19 with TRBJ1-4; D uncertain. Germline V gene lookup returns CDR1 LNHDA and CDR2 SQIVND (reference sequence). V was clipped by 4 bases and J by 0 bases, with 9 bases between them. This CDR3 is built from 15 residues. The CDR3 nucleotides read TGTGCCAGTAGTACCCAAGGAGCAACTAATGAAAAACTGTTTTTT. The encoded protein is CASSTQGATNEKLFF.

The chain has TRBV18 and TRBJ2-7; D is possibly TRBD1 (6 bases). The germline V gene encodes CDR1 KGHSH and CDR2 LQKENI. This CDR3 comprises 17 residues. Trimming shortened V by 5 bases and J by 2 bases, and 22 bases separated the two germline ends. The CDR3: CASSDRPGHPPPYEQYF. In DNA, the CDR3 is TGTGCCAGCTCAGACCGTCCGGGACACCCACCGCCCTACGAGCAGTACTTC.

This clone was seen once. The V gene is TRBV19, the J gene TRBJ2-3; the D is unclear. Germline assignment: CDR1 LNHDA and CDR2 SQIVND (reference sequence). V dropped 0 bases and J dropped 6 bases, with 7 bases sitting between them. The CDR3 has 13 residues. The CDR3 nucleotides are TGTGCCAGTAGTATAGAGTGGGCCGATACGCAGTATTTT. It codes for CASSIEWADTQYF.

CDR3 loop: CASSLTSGGGGYTF. For the CDR3, the DNA is TGCGCCAGCAGCTTGACGTCAGGGGGAGGTGGCTACACCTTC. V gene TRBV5-1 combines with J gene TRBJ1-2, with TRBD1 identical over 7 bases. Trimming cost V 1 base and J 7 bases; bases outside gene matches: 7. This CDR3 region has 14 residues. Germline V gene sequence: CDR1 SGHRS, CDR2 YFSETQ.

The V call is TRBV3-1 (or the pseudogene TRBV3-2), the J call TRBJ2-1; 7 positions match TRBD2. CDR3 length equals 17 residues. CDR1 is LGHDT, CDR2 YNNKEL, per germline (reference sequence). V was pared by 1 base and J by 2 bases, with 8 bases of the junction left unmatched. The chain's CDR3 is CASSQVAGGSTYNEQFF. The CDR3 DNA sequence: TGTGCCAGCAGCCAAGTAGCTGGCGGGAGCACCTACAATGAGCAGTTCTTC.

A single count supports this clone. This rearrangement joins TRBV5-4 to TRBJ2-5; D possibly corresponds to TRBD2 (5 bases). With 2 bases removed from V and 2 bases from J, the gap between germline ends came to 7 bases. The CDR3 length is 13 residues. From germline, CDR1 is SGHNT and CDR2 YYREEE (reference sequence). The CDR3 loop is CASSFLAQETQYF. The CDR3 nucleotides read TGTGCCAGCAGCTTTCTAGCTCAAGAGACCCAGTACTTC.